The 26 T cell receptor beta chains below all came from one sample that was sequenced in a study of T cell changes during pregnancy in multiple sclerosis. Some clones are missing from TCRdb's copy, which holds only in-frame ones; the method was immunoSEQ multiplex PCR. The sample yields tens of thousands of clones, approximately 88% seen once. The sequenced sample was CD4+ T cells from peripheral blood mononuclear cells, obtained in the first trimester of pregnancy. Receptors originate from a female donor with multiple sclerosis, enrolled in a pregnancy study.

The rearrangement uses TRBV2 and TRBJ2-3; 8 nucleotides match TRBD2. In germline, CDR1 is SNHLY, CDR2 FYNNEI. The ends lost 8 bases at V and 4 bases at J; junction bases unmatched: 11. The CDR3 totals 15 residues. CDR3 protein: CASCPGGVGADTQYF. The CDR3 DNA follows: TGTGCCAGCTGCCCGGGGGGGGTAGGAGCAGATACGCAGTATTTT.

J is TRBJ2-7 and V is TRBV4-2; no definite D call. The V gene lost 1 base and the J gene lost 4 bases, with 14 bases spanning the gap. The CDR3 runs to 15 residues. Per the germline V gene, CDR1 is LGHNA and CDR2 is YNFKEQ. CDR3 DNA sequence: TGTGCCAGCAGCCAAGTCCCCGCCATGAGGTACGAGCAGTACTTC. Translated, it gives CASSQVPAMRYEQYF.

This clone is labeled as medium-sized (0.01 to 0.1%). The rearrangement links TRBV6-1 to TRBJ1-5; tentative D call: TRBD1 (5 bases). CDR1 and CDR2 (germline): MNHNS, SASEGT. The CDR3 length is 15 residues. The ends were cut back, 0 bases at V and 3 bases at J, with 9 bases in the middle. In DNA, the CDR3 is TGTGCCAGCAGTGAAGCTGCAGGGAACAATCAGCCCCAGCATTTT. It yields the protein CASSEAAGNNQPQHF.

This chain connects TRBV27 to TRBJ2-2; TRBD2 agrees at 9 bases. Germline assignment: CDR1 MNHEY and CDR2 SMNVEV (reference sequence). V lost 5 bases and J lost 8; bases outside the gene matches: 9. The CDR3 extends over 15 amino acids. CDR3 in amino acids: CASSLQREAIGELFF. The CDR3 DNA follows: TGTGCCAGCAGTCTCCAGCGGGAGGCTATAGGGGAGCTGTTTTTT.

This chain uses TRBV21-1 with TRBJ2-1; TRBD2 reflects the table's D call only, with no check against the DNA. TRBV21-1 is an annotated pseudogene. The CDR3 is 17 residues long. CDR3 in DNA: TGTGCCAGCAGGATTAAAACGGGTTGGTCATCCTACAATGAGCAGTTCTTC. Translated, it gives CASRIKTGWSSYNEQFF.

The gene calls are TRBV5-1 and TRBJ2-3, with unresolved D. V was trimmed by 1 base and J by 2 bases, leaving 8 bases between them. This CDR3 has 14 residues. The V gene's germline CDR1 is SGHRS and CDR2 YFSETQ. CDR3 bases: TGCGCCAGCAGCTTGTGGTCAGTCACAGATACGCAGTATTTT. Its protein is CASSLWSVTDTQYF.

This rearrangement joins TRBV9 to TRBJ1-1; D may be TRBD1 (6 bases). There are 15 residues in the CDR3. Trimming removed 3 bases at V and 1 base at J, with 13 bases between. Germline-derived CDR1 and CDR2 are SGDLS and YYNGEE. The CDR3 reads CASSARAGANTEAFF. Written as DNA, the CDR3 is TGTGCCAGCAGCGCTCGGGCAGGGGCGAACACTGAAGCTTTCTTT.

The V gene is TRBV4-1, the J gene TRBJ1-2; D is possibly TRBD1 (6 bases). Trimming took off 0 bases at V and 3 bases at J, with 20 bases between the two ends. The CDR3 has 18 residues. Germline loops: CDR1 MGHRA, CDR2 YSYEKL. The CDR3 DNA is TGCGCCAGCAGCCAAGATCCCTCCCGACGGGGGGCTGACTATGGCTACACCTTC. Amino acid sequence: CASSQDPSRRGADYGYTF.

The chain combines TRBV6-5 with TRBJ2-1, with 14 bases aligning to TRBD2. J gave up 14 bases and V 6 bases, and 9 bases lay outside the gene matches. This CDR3 has 14 residues. Germline CDR1 is MNHEY and CDR2 is SVGAGI. The CDR3 loop reads CASRAGTSGRGEFF. In DNA form, the CDR3 reads TGTGCCAGCAGGGCCGGGACTAGCGGGAGAGGGGAGTTCTTC.

The chain employs TRBV2 and TRBJ1-5; no firm D call. This CDR3 region has 12 residues. The germline V and J ends were trimmed by 5 bases and 3 bases, with 5 bases remaining between them. Germline V gives CDR1 SNHLY, CDR2 FYNNEI. This CDR3 is CASSRDNQPQHF. The CDR3 DNA reads TGTGCCAGCAGTCGAGACAATCAGCCCCAGCATTTT.

The J gene is TRBJ2-1, the V gene TRBV18; no firm D call. Trimming shortened V by 4 bases and J by 0 bases, and 13 bases separated the two germline ends. The germline CDR1 and CDR2 sequences are KGHSH and LQKENI. The CDR3 contains 16 residues. The CDR3 spells CASSLHRRSSYNEQFF. The CDR3, as DNA: TGTGCCAGCTCACTGCATCGGCGGAGCTCCTACAATGAGCAGTTCTTC.

The J gene is TRBJ2-3, the V gene TRBV6-1, with 7 bases fitting TRBD1. V lost 4 bases to trimming and J lost 5 bases; unmatched junction nucleotides: 9. This CDR3 comprises 15 residues. CDR1 is MNHNS, CDR2 SASEGT, per germline. The DNA of the CDR3 is TGTGCCAGCAGTGCGGGACAGAGTAAATTAGATACGCAGTATTTT. Amino acids: CASSAGQSKLDTQYF.

CDR3 DNA sequence: TGCGCCAGCAGCCAAGATCGGTCCTCCCGTGGCTACACCTTC. This sequence encodes CASSQDRSSRGYTF. The J gene is TRBJ1-2, the V gene TRBV4-3; no clear D gene. V lost 0 bases and J 7 bases, leaving 12 bases between the germline ends. The CDR3 extends over 14 amino acids. Germline V lookup: CDR1 LGHNA, CDR2 YSLEER.

The CDR3 is CASSWIQGAGELFF. The CDR3 bases are TGCGCCAGCAGCTGGATCCAGGGGGCCGGGGAGCTGTTTTTT. The chain combines TRBV5-1 with TRBJ2-2; TRBD1 agrees at 7 bases. Germline V gene sequence: CDR1 SGHRS, CDR2 YFSETQ. This CDR3 has 14 amino acids. Losses at the gene ends were 3 bases for V and 6 bases for J; bases not matched to a gene: 5.

This clone was observed a single time. V gene TRBV19 combines with J gene TRBJ2-1; D possibly corresponds to TRBD1 (5 bases). Germline V gene data show CDR1 as LNHDA and CDR2 as SQIVND (reference sequence). V shed 5 bases and J shed 6 bases, with 17 bases lying between them. This CDR3 is built from 15 residues. The CDR3, as DNA: TGTGCCAGTAGTTCTTACCTTTCAGGGCGCAATGAGCAGTTCTTC. This sequence encodes CASSSYLSGRNEQFF.

The chain couples TRBV9 to TRBJ2-3, with D maybe TRBD1 (5 bases). V lost 2 bases and J lost 2, with 12 bases in between. CDR1 and CDR2 (germline): SGDLS, YYNGEE. The CDR3 sequence is 15 residues long. The CDR3 bases are TGTGCCAGCAGCGTTCGGCAGGGCATCACAGATACGCAGTATTTT. Protein sequence: CASSVRQGITDTQYF. The whole variable domain, filled in from reference TRBV9 and TRBJ2-3, reads DSGVTQTPKHLITATGQRVTLRCSPRSGDLSVYWYQQSLDQGLQFLIQYYNGEERAKGNILERFSAQQFPDLHSELNLSSLELGDSALYFCASSVRQGITDTQYFGPGTRLTVL.

This chain joins TRBV6-6 and TRBJ2-2; 7 nucleotides agree with TRBD1. Germline V lookup: CDR1 MNHNY, CDR2 SVGAGI (reference sequence). The CDR3 is 14 amino acids. The V gene end was trimmed by 8 bases and the J gene end by 4 bases; junction bases not matched to a gene: 7. For the CDR3, the DNA is TGTGCCAGCGCCGACAGGGTAGGCACCGGGGAGCTGTTTTTT. This encodes CASADRVGTGELFF.

The chain has TRBV5-1 and TRBJ2-5, with 7 bases fitting TRBD2. CDR3 length: 14 amino acids. The germline CDR1 and CDR2 sequences are SGHRS and YFSETQ. V lost 1 base, J lost 1 base, and 1 base stayed unmatched. In DNA, the CDR3 is TGCGCCAGCAGCTTGTGGGGGGGCCAAGAGACCCAGTACTTC. This gives the protein CASSLWGGQETQYF.

This chain uses TRBV27 with TRBJ2-7, with D unresolved. CDR3 length: 15 residues. Germline V gene lookup returns CDR1 MNHEY and CDR2 SMNVEV (reference sequence). V was clipped by 5 bases and J by 5 bases, with 19 bases between them. CDR3 DNA: TGTGCCAGCAGTCGACTGGCCCACGTTGCCCACGAGCAGTACTTC. Translated, it gives CASSRLAHVAHEQYF.

The chain carries TRBV7-8 and TRBJ1-4, with D possibly TRBD1 on 5 matching bases. CDR1 and CDR2 from the germline V gene are SGHVS and FQNEAQ. This CDR3 contains 13 residues. Trimming removed 5 bases from V and 4 bases from J, with 8 bases in between. CDR3 sequence: CASSGQVNEKLFF. The CDR3 DNA reads TGTGCCAGCAGCGGACAAGTTAATGAAAAACTGTTTTTT.

This chain uses TRBV7-9 with TRBJ2-1; 10 bases are shared with TRBD1. The CDR3 sequence is 14 residues long. Germline V CDR1 and CDR2: SEHNR, FQNEAQ (reference sequence). J was trimmed by 8 bases and V by 1 base; bases with no gene match: 2. The CDR3 nucleotides are TGTGCCAGCAGCTTAGGACAGGGGGCCGATGAGCAGTTCTTC. Its translation is CASSLGQGADEQFF.

This chain connects TRBV18 to TRBJ1-3; 9 positions match TRBD1. The CDR3 loop spans 14 amino acids. The J segment lost 2 bases and the V segment lost 6 bases, leaving 2 bases of the junction unmatched. CDR1 and CDR2 (germline): KGHSH, LQKENI. The CDR3 loop is CASSRDRAGNTIYF. The CDR3, as DNA: TGTGCCAGCTCCCGGGACAGGGCTGGAAACACCATATATTTT. The full variable domain, with the rest looked up from reference TRBV18 and TRBJ1-3, is NAGVMQNPRHLVRRRGQEARLRCSPMKGHSHVYWYRQLPEEGLKFMVYLQKENIIDESGMPKERFSAEFPKEGPSILRIQQVVRGDSAAYFCASSRDRAGNTIYFGEGSWLTVV.

The chain couples TRBV25-1 to TRBJ1-1; 8 bases are shared with TRBD1. The CDR3 has 16 residues. Germline lookup yields CDR1 MGHDK and CDR2 SYGVNS. V lost 4 bases to trimming and J lost 3 bases; unmatched junction nucleotides: 10. CDR3: CASSGLTGAADTEAFF. The CDR3 bases are TGTGCCAGCAGTGGACTGACAGGGGCCGCGGACACTGAAGCTTTCTTT.

The chain uses TRBV5-4 and TRBJ2-2, with 10 bases fitting TRBD1. The ends lost 1 base at V and 4 bases at J; junction bases unmatched: 7. The germline CDR1 and CDR2 sequences are SGHNT and YYREEE (reference sequence). This CDR3 region has 17 residues. CDR3 residues: CASSLPTRTGGTGELFF. DNA for the CDR3: TGTGCCAGCAGCTTGCCCACCAGGACAGGGGGCACCGGGGAGCTGTTTTTT.

The V gene is TRBV29-1, the J gene TRBJ1-2; 7 nucleotides agree with TRBD1. This CDR3 is 17 amino acids long. Germline CDR1 and CDR2: SQVTM and ANQGSEA. V shed 0 bases, J shed 4 bases, and the junction held 14 bases outside the gene matches. CDR3 nucleotide sequence: TGCAGCGTTGAAGACAATTTACGCTCCGGGACAGCCTATGGCTACACCTTC. This gives the protein CSVEDNLRSGTAYGYTF.

This sequence joins TRBV19 and TRBJ1-1; D gene unclear. With 3 bases removed from V and 4 bases from J, the gap between germline ends came to 9 bases. This CDR3 comprises 13 residues. CDR1 and CDR2 (germline): LNHDA, SQIVND (reference sequence). CDR3 DNA sequence: TGTGCCAGTAGTATTGAGGTCGGCACTGAAGCTTTCTTT. Protein sequence: CASSIEVGTEAFF. Full variable domain (remainder filled in from reference TRBV19 and TRBJ1-1): DGGITQSPKYLFRKEGQNVTLSCEQNLNHDAMYWYRQDPGQGLRLIYYSQIVNDFQKGDIAEGYSVSREKKESFPLTVTSAQKNPTAFYLCASSIEVGTEAFFGQGTRLTVV.